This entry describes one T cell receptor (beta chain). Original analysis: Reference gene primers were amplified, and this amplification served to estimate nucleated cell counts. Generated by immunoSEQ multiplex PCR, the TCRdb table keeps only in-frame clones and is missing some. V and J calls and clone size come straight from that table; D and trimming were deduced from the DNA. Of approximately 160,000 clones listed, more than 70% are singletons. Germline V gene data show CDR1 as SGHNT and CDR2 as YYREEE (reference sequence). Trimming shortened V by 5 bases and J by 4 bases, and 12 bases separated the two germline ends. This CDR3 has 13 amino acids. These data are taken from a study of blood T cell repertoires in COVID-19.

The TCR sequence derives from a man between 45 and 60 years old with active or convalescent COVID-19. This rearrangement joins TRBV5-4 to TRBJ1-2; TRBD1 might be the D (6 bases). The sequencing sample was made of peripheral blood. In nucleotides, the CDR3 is TGTGCCAGCAGTCTCAGGGGTATCTATGGCTACACCTTC. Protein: CASSLRGIYGYTF.